One T cell receptor beta chain is described in this entry. Germline V lookup: CDR1 SGHAT, CDR2 FQNNGV. The CDR3 extends over 17 amino acids. Trimming removed 5 bases at V and 0 bases at J, with 20 bases between. Patients in Seattle were enrolled during active infection, then followed longitudinally. This specimen comes from a study of blood T cell repertoires in COVID-19. Study in general: Sample material is recorded as cDNA or gDNA derived from T cells, B-cell-depleted T cells, or PBMCs.

Method: immunoSEQ multiplex PCR; TCRdb's copy keeps in-frame clones and lacks some. In the table there are roughly 250,000 clones, about 85% of which are singletons. This clonotype was obtained from a human donor with COVID-19, enrolled during active disease. The donor label of this sample is uncertain. Sequenced input: peripheral blood. The rearrangement joins TRBV11-2 to TRBJ2-7; D unclear. The DNA of the CDR3 is TGTGCCAGCAGCACCGCCCGTGGCCTCCCCAGCTCCTACGAGCAGTACTTC. Translating gives CASSTARGLPSSYEQYF. The full variable domain, completed using reference TRBV11-2 and TRBJ2-7, is EAGVAQSPRYKIIEKRQSVAFWCNPISGHATLYWYQQILGQGPKLLIQFQNNGVVDDSQLPKDRFSAERLKGVDSTLKIQPAKLEDSAVYLCASSTARGLPSSYEQYFGPGTRLTVT.